This T cell receptor beta chain is drawn from a study of blood T cell repertoires in COVID-19. Study-level information: Donors in the United States, Italy and Spain gave samples during acute or convalescent COVID-19. Sample material is recorded as cDNA or gDNA derived from T cells, B-cell-depleted T cells, or PBMCs.

This clone was counted a few times. Sequencing was performed with immunoSEQ multiplex PCR; in TCRdb, only in-frame clones are kept and a portion is missing. There are around 140,000 clones in the sample; about 88% occur only once, and 2% to 3% lies in the top ten. The V gene's germline CDR1 is MNHEY and CDR2 SMNVEV (reference sequence). V gave up 5 bases and J gave up 0 bases, with 10 bases separating them. This CDR3 spans 14 amino acids. Adults between about 18 and 95 years of age took part from under 25 US areas. The chain couples TRBV27 to TRBJ2-5, with a weak D call TRBD1 (6 bases). Sequencing input: PBMCs or T cells enriched from blood (not recorded which). This receptor was identified in a man aged 35-49 years with acute COVID-19. CDR3 bases: TGTGCCAGCAGTCCACAGGGAGACCAAGAGACCCAGTACTTC. Amino acids: CASSPQGDQETQYF.